One sample yielded the 22 T cell receptor beta chains listed below, sequenced in a study of technical replicates of blood from several donors (dated by TCRdb to 2015 to 2018). The library was built by means of the immunoSEQ multiplex PCR assay. TCRdb holds this immuneACCESS table with in-frame rearrangements only. Some clones are missing; in checked studies, unresolved V genes explain under half, and the rest has no known cause. This sample is represented by about 72,000 clones; roughly 90% of them were singletons. The ten largest account for around 0.42% of the sample. Sequenced input: T cells isolated from PBMCs. Receptors originate from a human donor in good health.

This chain connects TRBV27 to TRBJ1-2; D is possibly TRBD1 (5 bases). The germline V gene has CDR1 MNHEY and CDR2 SMNVEV (reference sequence). This CDR3 contains 14 residues. The V and J ends lost 4 bases and 4 bases respectively, with 13 bases between them. In DNA, the CDR3 is TGTGCCAGCAGTTCGACAGTGTCTTCCTATGGCTACACCTTC. This gives the protein CASSSTVSSYGYTF.

The rearrangement uses TRBV20-1 and TRBJ1-2; D is ambiguous. Trimming removed 1 base from V and 8 bases from J, with 8 bases in between. Germline V CDR1 and CDR2: DFQATT, SNEGSKA (reference sequence). The CDR3 is 11 amino acids. The CDR3 nucleotides are TGCAGTGCTAGAGCTCCGGGAGGCTACACCTTC. This sequence encodes CSARAPGGYTF.

The genes are TRBV6-5 and TRBJ1-3; D is undetermined. The CDR3 has 16 residues. V dropped 1 base and J dropped 0 bases, with 10 bases sitting between them. Germline V gives CDR1 MNHEY, CDR2 SVGAGI. The CDR3 loop reads CASSYLLSPSGNTIYF. CDR3 DNA: TGTGCCAGCAGTTACTTACTCTCTCCCTCTGGAAACACCATATATTTT.

The rearrangement joins TRBV6-5 to TRBJ2-2; D is ambiguous. This CDR3 contains 14 residues. Trimming cost V 4 bases and J 1 base, with 7 bases left between them. In germline, CDR1 is MNHEY, CDR2 SVGAGI. The CDR3 DNA reads as TGTGCCAGCAGTTTCGGAGAGAACACCGGGGAGCTGTTTTTT. Protein sequence: CASSFGENTGELFF.

The chain links TRBV27 to TRBJ1-5; D remains ambiguous. V gave up 2 bases and J gave up 7 bases, with 9 bases separating them. The CDR3 has 13 residues. The V gene's germline CDR1 is MNHEY and CDR2 SMNVEV (reference sequence). Written as DNA, the CDR3 is TGTGCCAGCAGTTTAGGGGAGACCCAGCCCCAGCATTTT. Amino acids: CASSLGETQPQHF.

This sequence joins TRBV30 and TRBJ2-1; 9 positions agree with TRBD2. V lost 5 bases and J lost 7; bases outside the gene matches: 9. This CDR3 is built from 14 residues. The germline V gene encodes CDR1 GTSNPN and CDR2 SVGIG (reference sequence). The CDR3 DNA reads TGTGCCTGGGTGACTAGCGGAGGCTGGAATGAGCAGTTCTTC. It translates to CAWVTSGGWNEQFF.

CDR3: CASSESSGELFF. The CDR3 DNA sequence: TGCGCCAGCAGTGAGTCTAGCGGGGAGCTGTTTTTT. The chain has TRBV10-1 and TRBJ2-2, with D hard to call. Trimming took 0 bases from V and 7 from J, leaving 3 bases between them. Germline loops: CDR1 WNHNN, CDR2 SYGVQD (reference sequence). The CDR3 has 12 residues.

This clone is a singleton in its sample. This chain connects TRBV7-6 to TRBJ1-5, with no clear D. The length of the CDR3 is 13 residues. From germline, CDR1 is SGHVS and CDR2 FNYEAQ. Deletions cut 5 bases from V and 0 bases from J, with 5 bases between. The CDR3 is CASSLNSNQPQHF. The CDR3 region has the DNA TGTGCCAGCAGCCTAAATAGCAATCAGCCCCAGCATTTT.

The chain uses TRBV7-6 and TRBJ2-7, with D possibly being TRBD2 (6 bases). Germline V gives CDR1 SGHVS, CDR2 FNYEAQ. Trimming took 5 bases from V and 4 from J, leaving 15 bases between them. The CDR3 has 14 residues. The CDR3, as DNA: TGTGCCAGCAGCCCCCAGGGACTCCCTTACGAGCAGTACTTC. This sequence encodes CASSPQGLPYEQYF.

This sequence joins TRBV18 and TRBJ2-1; 8 bases match TRBD1. V dropped 2 bases and J dropped 3; count of bases not matched to a gene: 6. The CDR3 has 16 amino acids. Germline lookup yields CDR1 KGHSH and CDR2 LQKENI. The CDR3 DNA sequence: TGTGCCAGCTCACCAGCGACAGGGGCACGCTACAATGAGCAGTTCTTC. This codes for CASSPATGARYNEQFF. The full variable domain, completed using reference TRBV18 and TRBJ2-1, is NAGVMQNPRHLVRRRGQEARLRCSPMKGHSHVYWYRQLPEEGLKFMVYLQKENIIDESGMPKERFSAEFPKEGPSILRIQQVVRGDSAAYFCASSPATGARYNEQFFGPGTRLTVL.

The chain joins TRBV27 to TRBJ2-7; D is perhaps TRBD1 (5 bases). V gave up 3 bases and J gave up 1 base, with 13 bases separating them. Germline CDR1 and CDR2: MNHEY and SMNVEV (reference sequence). The CDR3 spans 15 residues. The CDR3 region has the DNA TGTGCCAGCAGTTTCGGATTGGGGCTATCCTACGAGCAGTACTTC. Amino acid sequence: CASSFGLGLSYEQYF.

V is TRBV6-5 and J is TRBJ1-1, with 9 bases matching TRBD1. This CDR3 comprises 13 residues. Losses at the gene ends were 8 bases for V and 5 bases for J; bases not matched to a gene: 6. CDR1 and CDR2 from the germline V gene are MNHEY and SVGAGI. CDR3 residues: CASSTGGWTEAFF. In nucleotides, the CDR3 is TGTGCCAGCTCAACAGGGGGCTGGACTGAAGCTTTCTTT.

This rearrangement joins TRBV6-1 to TRBJ1-2; D is unresolved. Per germline, CDR1 MNHNS and CDR2 SASEGT. This CDR3 is 13 amino acids long. V shed 8 bases and J shed 0 bases, with 10 bases lying between them. The CDR3 region is CASLGRANYGYTF. Here the CDR3 DNA reads TGTGCCAGCCTAGGTCGAGCTAACTATGGCTACACCTTC.

CDR3 nucleotide sequence: TGTGCCAGCAGCTTAGTACCAGCGGGAGACGATGAGCAGTTCTTC. Amino acid sequence: CASSLVPAGDDEQFF. The chain combines TRBV7-2 with TRBJ2-1; 8 bases map to TRBD2. The CDR3 covers 15 residues. With V trimmed by 1 base and J by 8 bases, 7 bases remained unmatched. Germline V gene data show CDR1 as SGHTA and CDR2 as FQGNSA.

This chain connects TRBV4-1 to TRBJ1-2, with 9 bases that match TRBD1. This CDR3 comprises 14 residues. Germline CDR1 is MGHRA and CDR2 is YSYEKL. V lost 3 bases, J lost 4 bases, and 3 bases stayed unmatched. DNA for the CDR3: TGCGCCAGCAGCCAGGGGACAGGGCTCTATGGCTACACCTTC. Amino acid sequence: CASSQGTGLYGYTF.

V gene TRBV9 combines with J gene TRBJ1-2; 7 bases agree with TRBD1. This CDR3 is built from 16 residues. Trimming at V came to 4 bases and at J to 3 bases, leaving 12 bases not matched to a gene. Germline assignment: CDR1 SGDLS and CDR2 YYNGEE. The CDR3 region has the DNA TGTGCCAGCAGCTCACAGAACAGGGGTGTTGACTATGGCTACACCTTC. It encodes CASSSQNRGVDYGYTF.

This sequence joins TRBV6-5 and TRBJ1-1; maybe TRBD1 (5 bases). CDR3 length: 12 amino acids. With 10 bases removed from V and 4 bases from J, the gap between germline ends came to 13 bases. Germline CDR1 MNHEY, CDR2 SVGAGI. The CDR3 DNA reads TGTGCCACCTGGCGGGGGATCACTGAAGCTTTCTTT. It translates to CATWRGITEAFF.

The chain employs TRBV5-1 and TRBJ2-5; D is perhaps TRBD2 (7 bases). Germline CDR1 and CDR2: SGHRS and YFSETQ. The CDR3 length is 18 residues. V lost 3 bases, J lost 2 bases, and 23 bases lay in between. DNA of the CDR3: TGCGCCAGCAGCTGGGGGGGGGCAGGAGCGGGTTTACAAGAGACCCAGTACTTC. This translates into CASSWGGAGAGLQETQYF.

The chain links TRBV15 to TRBJ2-6; 7 bases agree with TRBD1. The CDR3 sequence is 14 residues long. Unmatched junction bases numbered 3, after V lost 6 bases and J lost 4 bases. CDR1 and CDR2 from the germline V gene are LNHNV and YYDKDF (reference sequence). The CDR3 reads CATRRGLGANVLTF. CDR3 DNA: TGTGCCACCAGAAGGGGGCTAGGGGCCAACGTCCTGACTTTC. The full variable domain, rest sourced from reference TRBV15 and TRBJ2-6, is DAMVIQNPRYQVTQFGKPVTLSCSQTLNHNVMYWYQQKSSQAPKLLFHYYDKDFNNEADTPDNFQSRRPNTSFCFLDIRSPGLGDTAMYLCATRRGLGANVLTFGAGSRLTVL.

The chain recombines TRBV29-1 with TRBJ1-5; perhaps TRBD1 as D (6 bases). Trimming left V 6 bases short and J 4 bases short, with 13 bases between. Germline V CDR1 and CDR2: SQVTM, ANQGSEA. CDR3 size: 13 residues. The CDR3 nucleotides are TGCAGCGTGACGAGGGGGGGAAATCAGCCCCAGCATTTT. This codes for CSVTRGGNQPQHF.

This sequence joins TRBV7-3 and TRBJ1-2; 12 bases align to TRBD1. Germline CDR1 is SGHTA and CDR2 is FQGTGA. CDR3 length: 17 residues. J was trimmed by 4 bases and V by 5 bases; bases with no gene match: 11. The CDR3 DNA follows: TGTGCCAGCAGCGAAAGGGGACAGGGGGCTAGCGGCTATGGCTACACCTTC. Protein: CASSERGQGASGYGYTF.

V usage is TRBV18 and J usage is TRBJ2-2; D remains ambiguous. The germline V gene encodes CDR1 KGHSH and CDR2 LQKENI. The CDR3 has 15 amino acids. V lost 6 bases and J lost 3, with 14 bases in between. CDR3 in amino acids: CASSSSTPDTGELFF. CDR3 nucleotide sequence: TGTGCCAGCTCGTCGTCGACACCTGACACCGGGGAGCTGTTTTTT.